The 4 T cell receptor beta chains in this list originate from one sample, sequenced in a study of blood T cell repertoires in COVID-19. The protocol was immunoSEQ multiplex PCR, while the TCRdb copy is restricted to in-frame clones and leaves out a portion. There are some 70,000 clones in the sample; 79% occur only once, and approximately 9.2% lies in the top ten. Sequenced input: peripheral blood. The source of these receptors is a woman in her 50s with acute or convalescent COVID-19.

The chain recombines TRBV6-5 with TRBJ1-6; D not resolved. The CDR3 contains 15 residues. V shed 3 bases and J shed 8 bases, with 14 bases lying between them. Germline V lookup: CDR1 MNHEY, CDR2 SVGAGI. The CDR3 sequence is CASSYSEVSDSPLHF. The CDR3 coding sequence is TGTGCCAGCAGTTATTCCGAGGTTTCGGATTCACCCCTCCACTTT.

The V and J genes are TRBV6-5 and TRBJ1-1; D is ambiguous. The CDR3 has 13 residues. The V end lost 4 bases, the J end lost 1 base, and 7 bases lay between the germline ends. Per the germline V gene, CDR1 is MNHEY and CDR2 is SVGAGI. The CDR3 sequence: CASSSPENTEAFF. DNA of the CDR3: TGTGCCAGCAGTTCCCCAGAGAACACTGAAGCTTTCTTT.

V and J are TRBV19 and TRBJ1-5, with 8 bases matching TRBD1. Per the germline V gene, CDR1 is LNHDA and CDR2 is SQIVND (reference sequence). The CDR3 sequence is 19 residues long. Losses at the gene ends were 3 bases for V and 2 bases for J; bases not matched to a gene: 15. The CDR3 DNA follows: TGTGCCAGTAGTATCACAGGGGGTAATTGGGGTCGAGGCAATCAGCCCCAGCATTTT. It codes for CASSITGGNWGRGNQPQHF.

This chain joins TRBV29-1 and TRBJ2-7, with 10 bases lining up with TRBD2. In germline, CDR1 is SQVTM, CDR2 ANQGSEA. The CDR3 loop spans 15 amino acids. Trimming at V came to 5 bases and at J to 0 bases, leaving 7 bases not matched to a gene. The CDR3 reads CSVTLAGTPSYEQYF. Here the CDR3 DNA reads TGCAGCGTTACACTAGCGGGAACCCCCTCCTACGAGCAGTACTTC.